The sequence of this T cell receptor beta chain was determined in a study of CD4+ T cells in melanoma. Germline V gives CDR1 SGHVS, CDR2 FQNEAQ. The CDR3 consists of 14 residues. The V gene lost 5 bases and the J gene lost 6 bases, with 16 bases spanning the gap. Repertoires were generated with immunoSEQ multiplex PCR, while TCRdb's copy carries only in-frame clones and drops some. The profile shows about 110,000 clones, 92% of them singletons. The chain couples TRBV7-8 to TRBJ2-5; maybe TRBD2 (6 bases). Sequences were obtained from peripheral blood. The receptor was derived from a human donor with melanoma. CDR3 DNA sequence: TGTGCCAGCAGCCCAGTAGCGGAAGGACAGACCCAGTACTTC. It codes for CASSPVAEGQTQYF.